This T cell receptor (beta chain) comes out of a study of CD8 T cells in ankylosing spondylitis. The study, taken as a whole, reports: As reported, disease-linked clones showed significant enrichment in matched ankylosing spondylitis synovial fluid.

The germline CDR1 and CDR2 sequences are ENHRY and SYGVKD. The trim removed 4 bases at V and 6 bases at J, leaving 5 bases unmatched. This CDR3 is 13 amino acids long. With respect to this clonotype: Antigen specificity is unknown.

TCRdb used MiXCR to reprocess the 5' RACE reads, holding one entry per CDR3 protein. The sample holds 200,000 to 250,000 distinct CDR3 sequences, 10% seen once. The chain couples TRBV10-3 to TRBJ2-7, with 8 bases aligning to TRBD1. The receptor comes from a male donor with ankylosing spondylitis or in good health (not recorded which). Sequencing was carried out using blood, either unsorted or a sorted T cell fraction (not recorded which). The CDR3 region is CAISGTGSGEQYF. CDR3 coding DNA: TGTGCCATCAGTGGGACAGGGTCGGGCGAGCAGTACTTC.